This T cell receptor (beta chain) was retrieved from a study of monozygotic twins with inflammatory bowel disease. From germline, CDR1 is SGHRS and CDR2 YFSETQ. This CDR3 region has 15 residues. Whole-study results and caveats: Immunosuppressive treatment differences may have increased patient repertoire variability.

Per donor, over 2 ml of blood was collected and frozen. About this clonotype: Its antigen remains unidentified.

From 3,500 to 4,000 ng of total RNA, each TCR library was prepared. UMIs that had a 6-nucleotide sample barcode were put in using template switching. Each CDR3 protein gets one entry in TCRdb, which reprocessed the 5' RACE reads and gives no DNA. This sample's table reports over 200,000 distinct CDR3 sequences. The receptor was isolated from a human donor with ulcerative colitis or Crohn's disease, or a healthy co-twin of an affected twin (not recorded which). The V gene is TRBV5-1, the J gene TRBJ2-3; TCRdb's D gene call, TRBD1, goes unchecked for lack of DNA. The sample was blood. CDR3 protein: CASSLETGSTDTQYF.